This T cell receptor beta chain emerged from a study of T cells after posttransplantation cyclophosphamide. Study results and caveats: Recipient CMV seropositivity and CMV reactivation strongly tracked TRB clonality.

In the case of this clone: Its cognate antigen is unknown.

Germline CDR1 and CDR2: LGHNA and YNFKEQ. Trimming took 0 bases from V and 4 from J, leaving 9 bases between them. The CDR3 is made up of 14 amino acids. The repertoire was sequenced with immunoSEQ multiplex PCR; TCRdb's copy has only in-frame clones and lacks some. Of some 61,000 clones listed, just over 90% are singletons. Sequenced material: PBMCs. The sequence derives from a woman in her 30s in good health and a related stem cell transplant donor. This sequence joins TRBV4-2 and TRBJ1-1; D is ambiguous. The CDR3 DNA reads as TGTGCCAGCAGCCAAGACCGGAGGTCCACTGAAGCTTTCTTT. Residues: CASSQDRRSTEAFF.